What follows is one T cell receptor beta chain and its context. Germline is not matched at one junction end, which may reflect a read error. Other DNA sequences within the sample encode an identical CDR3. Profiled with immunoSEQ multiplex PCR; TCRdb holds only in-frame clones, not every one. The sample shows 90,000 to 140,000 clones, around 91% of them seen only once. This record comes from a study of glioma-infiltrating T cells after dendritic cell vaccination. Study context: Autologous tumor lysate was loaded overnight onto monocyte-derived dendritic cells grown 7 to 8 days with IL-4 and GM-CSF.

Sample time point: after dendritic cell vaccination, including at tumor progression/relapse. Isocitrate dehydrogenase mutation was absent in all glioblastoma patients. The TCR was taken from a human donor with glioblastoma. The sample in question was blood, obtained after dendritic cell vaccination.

In DNA form, the CDR3 reads TGCGCCAGCAGCCCGAAGGACAGGGAAGAGACTCAGTACTTC. Its protein is CASSPKDREETQYF. This sequence joins TRBV5-1 and TRBJ2-5; 8 bases agree with TRBD1. Germline assignment: CDR1 SGHRS and CDR2 YFSETQ. The CDR3 consists of 14 residues.